The present entry profiles one T cell receptor beta chain with its context. The entry originates in a study of T cell responses to AZD1222 COVID-19 vaccine. Looking at the study overall: Samples with a second dose at about 4 or about 12 weeks were pooled together.

Data came from immunoSEQ multiplex PCR; TCRdb stores just in-frame clones and leaves some out. This sample has over 110,000 clones, with around 93% found just once. The V end was cut by 9 bases, the J end by 4 bases, with 19 bases between. The CDR3 runs 15 residues. CDR1 and CDR2 (germline): LNHDA, SQIVND (reference sequence). This receptor was identified in an adult in good health. The V gene is TRBV19, the J gene TRBJ1-5; possible D gene TRBD1, 6 bases. The sequencing used peripheral blood, collected on day 0 of AZD1222 vaccination. The CDR3 coding sequence is TGTGCCAGCCAGACAGGACCGGAGAAAAATCAGCCCCAGCATTTT. This codes for CASQTGPEKNQPQHF.